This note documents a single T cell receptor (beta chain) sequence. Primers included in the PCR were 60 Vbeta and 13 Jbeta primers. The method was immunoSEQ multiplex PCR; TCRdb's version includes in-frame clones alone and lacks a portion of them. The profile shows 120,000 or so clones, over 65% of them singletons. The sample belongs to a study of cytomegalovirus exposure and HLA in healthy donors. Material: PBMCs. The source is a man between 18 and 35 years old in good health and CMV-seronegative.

Written as DNA, the CDR3 is TGTGCCAGCAGCGTAGGGAGTAACGCCGAGACCCAGTACTTC. This sequence encodes CASSVGSNAETQYF. V usage is TRBV9 and J usage is TRBJ2-5; D unresolved. CDR1 and CDR2 (germline): SGDLS, YYNGEE. The CDR3 runs to 14 residues. Trimming pared 0 bases from V and 5 bases from J, leaving 11 bases between.